The next 19 T cell receptor beta chains were all read from a single sample in a study of T cells in localized non-small cell lung cancer. Profiling relied on immunoSEQ multiplex PCR, and the TCRdb table lists in-frame clones only, not all of them. The sample carries roughly 17,000 clones, about four fifths recorded once. The specimen comprised peripheral blood, sampled before any cancer treatment. The receptors stem from a female donor aged 60 or older with stage I lung adenocarcinoma.

The chain recombines TRBV5-1 with TRBJ1-2; D not resolved. CDR3 size: 13 residues. Trimming pared 3 bases from V and 4 bases from J, leaving 10 bases between. Germline CDR1 is SGHRS and CDR2 is YFSETQ. The CDR3 here is CASSSSSGYGYTF. The CDR3 DNA follows: TGCGCCAGCAGCTCGTCCAGCGGCTATGGCTACACCTTC.

This chain joins TRBV5-1 and TRBJ2-5, with 10 positions matching TRBD1. From germline, CDR1 is SGHRS and CDR2 YFSETQ. The CDR3 is made up of 17 amino acids. Trimming cost V 2 bases and J 5 bases; bases outside gene matches: 12. CDR3 nucleotide sequence: TGCGCCAGCAGCTTTTCGACGGACAGGGGGGGTATGGAGACCCAGTACTTC. Protein: CASSFSTDRGGMETQYF.

This rearrangement joins TRBV7-2 to TRBJ2-3; 14 nucleotides line up with TRBD2. After removal of 10 bases from V and 3 bases from J, the junction contained 12 bases not matched to a gene. The CDR3 is made up of 17 amino acids. Germline V gives CDR1 SGHTA, CDR2 FQGNSA. CDR3 bases: TGTGCCACCGCCGGACTAGCGGGGGGCGGGGGAACAGATACGCAGTATTTT. This gives the protein CATAGLAGGGGTDTQYF. The variable domain in full, completed from reference TRBV7-2 and TRBJ2-3, reads GAGVSQSPSNKVTEKGKDVELRCDPISGHTALYWYRQSLGQGLEFLIYFQGNSAPDKSGLPSDRFSAERTGGSVSTLTIQRTQQEDSAVYLCATAGLAGGGGTDTQYFGPGTRLTVL.

This clone showed up just once. The rearrangement joins TRBV5-1 to TRBJ1-6, with 9 bases identical to TRBD1. The germline V gene encodes CDR1 SGHRS and CDR2 YFSETQ. The CDR3 contains 16 residues. V trimming: 4 bases; J trimming: 9 bases; junction bases outside the gene matches: 11. This CDR3 reads CASSPNPDRGASPLHF. The CDR3 DNA sequence: TGCGCCAGCAGCCCGAACCCCGACAGGGGGGCTTCACCCCTCCACTTT.

This sequence joins TRBV2 and TRBJ1-1; 7 bases line up with TRBD1. V was pared by 6 bases and J by 4 bases, with 11 bases of the junction left unmatched. The CDR3 has 15 amino acids. CDR1 is SNHLY, CDR2 FYNNEI, per germline. The CDR3 sequence: CASRRDRGLGTEAFF. The CDR3 DNA sequence: TGTGCCAGCAGAAGGGACAGAGGTTTGGGCACTGAAGCTTTCTTT.

This rearrangement joins TRBV29-1 to TRBJ1-2; 8 bases are a match to TRBD1. The germline V gene has CDR1 SQVTM and CDR2 ANQGSEA. CDR3 length equals 15 residues. V lost 6 bases and J lost 0; bases outside the gene matches: 9. Here the CDR3 reads CSVETGESANYGYTF. CDR3 bases: TGCAGCGTCGAGACAGGGGAATCAGCTAACTATGGCTACACCTTC.

The gene calls are TRBV9 and TRBJ1-5, with TRBD1 as a possible D gene (5 bases). The CDR3 length is 15 residues. The ends were cut back, 0 bases at V and 6 bases at J, with 13 bases in the middle. The germline gives CDR1 SGDLS, CDR2 YYNGEE. The chain's CDR3 is CASSVDQGDGQPQHF. CDR3 coding DNA: TGTGCCAGCAGCGTAGACCAGGGTGATGGTCAGCCCCAGCATTTT.

Written as DNA, the CDR3 is TGTGCCAGCAGTGAAGTGGCAGGGACCTTCTCTGGAAACACCATATATTTT. Amino acids: CASSEVAGTFSGNTIYF. J is TRBJ1-3 and V is TRBV6-1, with D possibly matching TRBD1 (5 bases). Germline CDR1 MNHNS, CDR2 SASEGT. V was pared by 1 base and J by 0 bases, with 13 bases between. The CDR3 is 17 amino acids.

The CDR3 DNA reads TGTGCCAGCAGCAATTGGTTGCTACAACACGCACGAAACACCATATATTTT. Translated, it gives CASSNWLLQHARNTIYF. V gene TRBV21-1 combines with J gene TRBJ1-3. TRBV21-1 represents a pseudogene. The CDR3 loop spans 17 amino acids.

This chain joins TRBV11-2 and TRBJ2-6, with D maybe TRBD2 (6 bases). The CDR3 spans 16 residues. Trimming took off 6 bases at V and 0 bases at J, with 12 bases between the two ends. Germline V CDR1 and CDR2: SGHAT, FQNNGV. The CDR3 DNA reads as TGTGCCAGCAGTCGGGAGTTTTACTCTGGGGCCAACGTCCTGACTTTC. Amino acids: CASSREFYSGANVLTF. Drawing the rest from reference TRBV11-2 and TRBJ2-6, the complete variable domain is EAGVAQSPRYKIIEKRQSVAFWCNPISGHATLYWYQQILGQGPKLLIQFQNNGVVDDSQLPKDRFSAERLKGVDSTLKIQPAKLEDSAVYLCASSREFYSGANVLTFGAGSRLTVL.

The DNA for the CDR3 is TGTGCCAGCAGCTTGTTGGGGATGACTAATGAAAAACTGTTTTTT. Translating gives CASSLLGMTNEKLFF. The chain has TRBV7-9 and TRBJ1-4; D not certain. Germline V lookup: CDR1 SEHNR, CDR2 FQNEAQ (reference sequence). The V gene lost 3 bases and the J gene lost 2 bases, with 10 bases spanning the gap. This CDR3 is 15 amino acids long.

The chain joins TRBV7-2 to TRBJ2-5; TRBD1 aligns across 7 bases. V lost 3 bases, J lost 5 bases, and 6 bases stayed unmatched. CDR1 is SGHTA, CDR2 FQGNSA, per germline. The CDR3 spans 14 residues. CDR3 coding DNA: TGTGCCAGCAGCTTCTACAGGGGTCGGGAGACCCAGTACTTC. The encoded protein is CASSFYRGRETQYF.

The chain employs TRBV4-1 and TRBJ2-5; 8 bases agree with TRBD2. V lost 3 bases to trimming and J lost 3 bases; unmatched junction nucleotides: 3. The CDR3 loop spans 14 amino acids. Germline V CDR1 and CDR2: MGHRA, YSYEKL. The CDR3 sequence: CASSHLAGEETQYF. The CDR3 DNA reads TGCGCCAGCAGCCACCTAGCGGGTGAAGAGACCCAGTACTTC.

The count of this clone is one. This chain uses TRBV4-1 with TRBJ1-5; no clear D gene. CDR3 length: 13 residues. V was pared by 0 bases and J by 9 bases, with 9 bases between. Germline CDR1 MGHRA, CDR2 YSYEKL. The CDR3 region is CASSQDPSRPQHF. The CDR3 coding sequence is TGCGCCAGCAGCCAAGACCCTTCTAGGCCCCAGCATTTT.

The count of this clone is one. V is TRBV29-1 and J is TRBJ1-3; 7 bases map to TRBD1. Germline CDR1 SQVTM, CDR2 ANQGSEA. V trimming: 4 bases; J trimming: 2 bases; junction bases outside the gene matches: 5. CDR3 length: 14 amino acids. The CDR3 DNA sequence: TGCAGCGTTGTTCCCCAGGGGGCTGGAAACACCATATATTTT. It specifies CSVVPQGAGNTIYF.

The V and J genes are TRBV9 and TRBJ1-1; D uncertain. Per the germline V gene, CDR1 is SGDLS and CDR2 is YYNGEE. Trimming pared 3 bases from V and 8 bases from J, leaving 17 bases between. CDR3 length: 14 amino acids. The CDR3 sequence is CASSARPRVNEAFF. DNA of the CDR3: TGTGCCAGCAGCGCCCGACCTAGGGTGAACGAAGCTTTCTTT.

CDR3 coding DNA: TGTGCCAGCAGCCAAGGACTCGGACTCACCACAGATACGCAGTATTTT. It specifies CASSQGLGLTTDTQYF. This rearrangement joins TRBV4-2 to TRBJ2-3, with a weak D call TRBD2 (5 bases). The germline CDR1 and CDR2 sequences are LGHNA and YNFKEQ. The CDR3 covers 16 residues. The germline V and J ends were trimmed by 1 base and 2 bases, with 13 bases remaining between them.

The V gene is TRBV6-6, the J gene TRBJ2-7; 9 bases map to TRBD1. This CDR3 comprises 14 residues. Per germline, CDR1 MNHNY and CDR2 SVGAGI (reference sequence). Losses at the gene ends were 2 bases for V and 3 bases for J; bases not matched to a gene: 2. The CDR3 spells CASSYGQGRYEQYF. CDR3 DNA sequence: TGTGCCAGCAGTTACGGACAGGGGCGCTACGAGCAGTACTTC.

In nucleotides, the CDR3 is TGTGCCAGCAGTGCGAGATCTGGAAACACCATATATTTT. Amino acids: CASSARSGNTIYF. V usage is TRBV13 and J usage is TRBJ1-3; no clear D. The CDR3 spans 13 residues. CDR1 and CDR2 (germline): PRHDT, FYEKMQ (reference sequence). With 6 bases removed from V and 1 base from J, the gap between germline ends came to 7 bases.